The clone carrying this TCR beta chain was counted many times. PBMCs came from 10 ml fresh peripheral blood. This sample was included in a study of T cells in Graves' hyperthyroidism and ophthalmopathy. Regions amplified from RNA transcripts were the TCR beta CDR3 regions. The study used the HTBI primer set for a first-round RT-PCR of the TCR CDR3. TCRdb analysed the multiplex PCR reads with MiXCR anew, one entry per CDR3 protein. The repertoire includes about 520,000 distinct CDR3 sequences, around a quarter of them detected once, and about 11% sits in the top ten. Specimen: blood. The origin of this receptor is a woman aged 25 to 39 with Graves' ophthalmopathy.

The CDR3 region is CASAPSGQETQYF. In DNA, the CDR3 is TGTGCCAGTGCCCCTAGCGGGCAAGAGACCCAGTACTTC. V usage is TRBV6-2 or TRBV6-3 and J usage is TRBJ2-5; TRBD2 matches at 8 bases. V was clipped by 9 bases and J by 2 bases; unmatched bases: 5. Germline CDR1 MNHEY, CDR2 SVGEGT. This CDR3 has 13 amino acids.